The present T cell receptor (beta chain) was sequenced within a study of cytomegalovirus exposure and HLA in healthy donors. Study observations and caveats: Later analysis revealed greater clonal expansion in HLA-associated TCR beta chains than in equally common others.

On this clone itself: The target antigen is unknown.

This PCR relied on a set of 60 Vbeta primers and 13 Jbeta primers. Generated by immunoSEQ multiplex PCR, the TCRdb table keeps only in-frame clones and is missing some. The table lists some 150,000 clones, almost 80% of them singletons. Trimming took off 3 bases at V and 5 bases at J, with 17 bases between the two ends. CDR1 and CDR2 (germline): SGHDN, FVKESK. The CDR3 totals 16 residues. This receptor was identified in a man between 40 and 49 years old in good health and CMV-seropositive. The gene calls are TRBV14 and TRBJ2-1; the D gene is possibly TRBD2 (5 bases). Sequences were obtained from PBMCs. CDR3 sequence reads: CASSHETRYPNNEQFF. In nucleotides, the CDR3 is TGTGCCAGCAGCCACGAAACTAGATACCCTAACAATGAGCAGTTCTTC.